This TCR beta chain was identified in a study of identical twins. TCRdb reprocessed the 5' RACE reads via MiXCR and lists one record per CDR3 protein. Among more than 400,000 distinct CDR3 sequences listed, nearly 15% were seen once. Germline assignment: CDR1 MGHDK and CDR2 SYGVNS. V was shortened by 0 bases and J by 8 bases, with 11 bases between the two germline ends. The CDR3 length is 14 residues. This sample was also put to use in a study of yellow fever vaccine responses in identical twins.

The chain combines TRBV25-1 with TRBJ2-1; D may correspond to TRBD1 or TRBD2 (5 bases each). The specimen sequenced was CD4+ T cells sorted from blood. This clonotype was obtained from a woman aged 18-29 years in good health. CDR3: CASSEYAGRDEQFF. Written as DNA, the CDR3 is TGTGCCAGCAGTGAATATGCAGGGAGAGATGAGCAGTTCTTC.